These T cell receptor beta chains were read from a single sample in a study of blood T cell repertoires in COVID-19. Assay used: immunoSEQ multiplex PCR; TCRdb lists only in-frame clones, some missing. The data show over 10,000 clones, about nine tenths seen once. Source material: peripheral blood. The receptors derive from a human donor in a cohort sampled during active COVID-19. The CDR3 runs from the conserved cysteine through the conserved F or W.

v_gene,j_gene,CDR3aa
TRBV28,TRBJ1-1,CASILSLGNTETFF
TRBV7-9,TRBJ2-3,CASSPSGSSGGPDTQYF
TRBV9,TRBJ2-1,CASSVAGGKNEQFF
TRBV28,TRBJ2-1,CASSLSYNEQFF
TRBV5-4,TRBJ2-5,CASGRGETQYF
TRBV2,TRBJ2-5,CASSGNGLVGETQYF
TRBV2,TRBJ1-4,CASSEYLGTGDEKLFF
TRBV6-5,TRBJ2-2,CASSTDRVNTGELFF
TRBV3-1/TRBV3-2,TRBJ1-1,CASSQAAGNTEAFF
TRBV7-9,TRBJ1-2,CASSSAGTSGYTF
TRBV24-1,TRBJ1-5,CATSDAGKKSNQPQHF
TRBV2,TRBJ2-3,CARGLAGGTDTQYF
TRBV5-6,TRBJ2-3,CASSLVISTDTQYF
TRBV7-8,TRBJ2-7,CASTTRSNSYEQYF
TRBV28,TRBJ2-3,CASIPAGTTSTDTQYF
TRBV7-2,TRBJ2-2,CASSLALASGELFF
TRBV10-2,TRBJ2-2,CASQQDSGELFF
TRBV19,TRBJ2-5,CASSIQDRAETQYF
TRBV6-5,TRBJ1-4,CASSQKGANEKLFF
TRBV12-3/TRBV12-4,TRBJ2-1,CASSPQEAQQFF
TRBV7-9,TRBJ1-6,CASSFDSYNSPLHF
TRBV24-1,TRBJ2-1,CATSGLAYNEQFF
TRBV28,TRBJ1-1,CASSSLGAFVHTEAFF
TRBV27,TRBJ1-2,CATRGGVDYGYTF
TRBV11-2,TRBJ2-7,CASSNPDGAAGYEQYF
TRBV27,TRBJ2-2,CASSFWASANTGELFF